This entry is about one T cell receptor beta chain. Its antigen is as yet unknown. This sample was included in a study of T cell responses to AZD1222 COVID-19 vaccine. The CDR3 is 15 amino acids. V was clipped by 2 bases and J by 2 bases, with 8 bases between them. The germline V gene encodes CDR1 SGDLS and CDR2 YYNGEE. Notes on the study in general: In a largely white British group with more females than males, clonal diversity was possibly underestimated.

Profiling relied on immunoSEQ multiplex PCR, and the TCRdb table lists in-frame clones only, not all of them. The sample yields 95,000 to 130,000 clones, roughly nine tenths seen once. This chain joins TRBV9 and TRBJ2-6, with TRBD2 as a possible D gene (6 bases). The sequence was collected from an adult who received the AZD1222 COVID-19 vaccine. The sample was peripheral blood, taken 28 days after the second AZD1222 dose. In nucleotides, the CDR3 is TGTGCCAGCAGCGTGTCGGGGGCTGGGGCCAACGTCCTGACTTTC. Protein sequence: CASSVSGAGANVLTF.